The 7 T cell receptor beta chains below all came from one sample that was sequenced in a study of T cells in Graves' hyperthyroidism and ophthalmopathy. Amplified regions were TCR beta CDR3 sequences from RNA transcripts. TCR CDR3 regions were first amplified by RT-PCR with HTBI primers. TCRdb processed the multiplex PCR reads anew with MiXCR; each CDR3 protein has one entry. The data hold over 700,000 distinct CDR3 sequences, with about two fifths observed a single time. Sequences were obtained from blood. These receptors were taken from a man aged 18 to 30 with Graves' hyperthyroidism.

This clonotype was detected only a few times. This chain links TRBV12-3 or TRBV12-4 with TRBJ2-7; no definite D call. CDR3 length: 13 residues. V dropped 7 bases and J dropped 0 bases, with 10 bases sitting between them. CDR3 region: CASKHPSSYEQYF. In DNA, the CDR3 is TGTGCCAGCAAACACCCGAGCTCCTACGAGCAGTACTTC.

There are many counts of this clonotype. The chain recombines TRBV2 with TRBJ2-7; TRBD1 agrees at 9 bases. The junction had 5 bases not matched to a gene; V was cut back by 6 bases and J by 2 bases. Germline CDR1 reads SNHLY; CDR2 reads FYNNEI. CDR3 length: 14 amino acids. The CDR3 DNA is TGTGCCAGCAGCGCCGGGACAGGGACCTACGAGCAGTACTTC. It specifies CASSAGTGTYEQYF.

V usage is TRBV4-3 and J usage is TRBJ1-4; a weak D match, TRBD1 (6 bases). Germline CDR1 is LGHNA and CDR2 is YSLEER. V was trimmed by 0 bases and J by 7 bases, leaving 15 bases between them. CDR3 length: 16 amino acids. This chain's CDR3 is CASSQDPGQGSEKLFF. In nucleotides, the CDR3 is TGCGCCAGCAGCCAAGATCCGGGGCAGGGGAGTGAAAAACTGTTTTTT.

The sample holds many counts of this clonotype. The chain combines TRBV2 with TRBJ1-1; possibly TRBD1 for D (5 bases). This CDR3 is built from 11 residues. Trimming cost V 5 bases and J 7 bases, with 8 bases left between them. CDR1 and CDR2 (germline): SNHLY, FYNNEI. The CDR3: CASSLGDEAFF. The DNA of the CDR3 is TGTGCCAGCAGTCTGGGGGATGAAGCTTTCTTT.

This sequence joins TRBV7-9 and TRBJ2-7; a weak D match, TRBD2 (7 bases). CDR3 length equals 14 residues. Per the germline V gene, CDR1 is SEHNR and CDR2 is FQNEAQ (reference sequence). V was trimmed by 5 bases and J by 5 bases, leaving 16 bases between them. The CDR3 loop reads CASSGGGRANEQYF. The DNA for the CDR3 is TGTGCCAGCAGCGGGGGGGGCAGGGCTAACGAGCAGTACTTC.

This clonotype has a handful of counts. The V call is TRBV6-6, the J call TRBJ1-5, with no clear D. This CDR3 region has 15 residues. Germline V gene lookup returns CDR1 MNHNY and CDR2 SVGAGI (reference sequence). The V end lost 2 bases, the J end lost 3 bases, and 11 bases lay between the germline ends. The CDR3 loop is CASSYVPRNNQPQHF. In nucleotides, the CDR3 is TGTGCCAGCAGTTACGTCCCTCGGAACAATCAGCCCCAGCATTTT.

In the case of this clonotype: A clone one base away is much larger, so this may be a read error. V gene TRBV20-1 combines with J gene TRBJ2-5; tentatively, D is TRBD2 (5 bases). Germline V CDR1 and CDR2: DFQATT, SNEGSKA (reference sequence). This CDR3 has 10 residues. CDR3 amino acids: CSAPGETQCF. CDR3 DNA: TGCAGTGCTCCTGGGGAGACCCAGTGCTTC.